Ten or more counts support the clone carrying this T cell receptor beta chain. The antigen remains undetermined. The read ends 3 residues early relative to the CDR3; the germline J gene fills the gap. These data originate in a study of T cell clonality in common variable immunodeficiency. Regarding the study as a whole: Patient heterogeneity in the CVID cohort limited correlations between repertoire features and clinical complications.

V was trimmed by 1 base and J by 2 bases, leaving 14 bases between them. Germline loops: CDR1 GTSNPN, CDR2 SVGIG (reference sequence). The CDR3 has 15 amino acids. Assay: immunoSEQ multiplex PCR; the TCRdb copy retains only in-frame clones and omits some. The table lists some 50,000 clones, with no singletons. Both groups were predominantly of Caucasian heritage. This chain joins TRBV30 and TRBJ2-5; D gene unclear. This sequence originates from a person aged 18 to 69 in good health. Material for sequencing was peripheral blood mononuclear cells. CDR3 DNA (partial): TGTGCCTGGAGTGCACCCCGCGGCAAACAAGAGACC. Protein product: CAWSAPRGKQET. The full CDR3 sequence reads CAWSAPRGKQETQYF.